Listed below are T cell receptor beta chains from one sample, sequenced in a study of OX40 agonist ivuxolimab in advanced cancers. Sequencing was performed with immunoSEQ multiplex PCR; in TCRdb, only in-frame clones are kept and a portion is missing. The sample gives roughly 53,000 clones, around 85% of which show up once; approximately 3% is in the top ten. Sequences were derived from CD4+ or CD8+ T cells sorted from blood, sampled in a trial of the OX40 agonist ivuxolimab. These receptors came from an adult with an advanced solid tumor such as melanoma, head and neck, liver or kidney cancer. The CDR3 runs from the conserved cysteine through the conserved F or W. The D gene is left open where the match is weak. Rows may omit the clone size; those that give it use once, few, many or a size class.

TRBJ1-2	.	TRBD1	TRBV5-1	14	CASSLGGQLYGYTF	TGCGCCAGCAGCTTGGGGGGACAGCTCTATGGCTACACCTTC
TRBJ2-7	medium-sized	.	TRBV7-8	13	CASSLSGGHEQYF	TGTGCCAGCAGCTTGTCCGGGGGCCACGAGCAGTACTTC
TRBJ1-3	.	.	TRBV4-1	15	CASSQGGQTGNTIYF	TGCGCCAGCAGCCAAGGAGGACAGACTGGAAACACCATATATTTT
TRBJ2-4	.	TRBD1	TRBV7-2	18	CASSRPPTGLVAKNIQYF	TGTGCCAGCAGTAGACCACCGACAGGGTTGGTAGCCAAAAACATTCAGTACTTC
TRBJ1-6	.	.	TRBV5-6	15	CASSLGGDGNSPLHF	TGTGCCAGCAGCTTGGGGGGGGACGGTAATTCACCCCTCCACTTT
TRBJ2-1	.	.	TRBV6-5	11	CASVGNNEQFF	TGTGCCAGCGTGGGCAACAATGAGCAGTTCTTC
TRBJ1-3	once	.	TRBV2	12	CASRGDGNTIYF	TGTGCCAGTCGAGGGGATGGAAACACCATATATTTT
TRBJ1-3	few	.	TRBV14	14	CASSRTFSGNTIYF	TGTGCCAGCAGCCGGACCTTCTCCGGAAACACCATATATTTT
TRBJ1-4	.	.	TRBV29-1	14	CSVDMGATNEKLFF	TGCAGCGTTGACATGGGTGCAACTAATGAAAAACTGTTTTTT
TRBJ2-7	.	.	TRBV5-8	13	CASSSGVGYEQYF	TGTGCCAGCAGCTCGGGCGTGGGTTACGAGCAGTACTTC
TRBJ2-1	.	.	TRBV15	14	CATSREGLSSEQFF	TGTGCCACCAGCAGAGAAGGACTGTCTAGCGAGCAGTTCTTC
TRBJ2-2	.	.	TRBV15	14	CATSRDSSSGELFF	TGTGCCACCAGCAGAGATTCGAGTTCCGGGGAGCTGTTTTTT
TRBJ2-4	.	TRBD2	TRBV2	14	CASSVREGRNIQYF	TGTGCCAGCAGTGTGCGGGAGGGCCGGAACATTCAGTACTTC